A selection of T cell receptor beta chains follows, all from one sample in a study of early T cells in non-severe SARS-CoV-2 infection. Each CDR3 protein gets one entry after TCRdb re-called the 5' RACE reads with MiXCR. Among more than 20,000 distinct CDR3 sequences listed, 4.7% were seen once. Sequencing was done on a sample of whole blood. The origin of the receptors is an adult who was a healthcare worker with PCR-confirmed SARS-CoV-2 infection or an uninfected control (not recorded which). Each CDR3 is given with its conserved first and last residue. The D gene is left open where the match is weak. Clone size, where shown, is once, few, many, or a class for clones that have expanded.

clone_size j_call d_call v_call cdr3_nt cdr3_aa
many TRBJ1-1 TRBD1 TRBV20-1 TGCAGTGCCCAGGGGGGCGGAGACACTGAAGCTTTCTTT CSAQGGGDTEAFF
- TRBJ2-3 - TRBV7-3 TGTGCCAGCAGCTTAGGGGCAGGAGGAGGCACAGATACGCAGTATTTT CASSLGAGGGTDTQYF
few TRBJ2-7 TRBD1 TRBV6-5 TGTGCCAGCAGTCGGGACAGTGGCTACGAGCAGTACTTC CASSRDSGYEQYF
many TRBJ2-1 TRBD1 TRBV12-3/TRBV12-4 TGTGCCAGCAGTTTAGGAGGACAGGGGTACGAGCAGTTCTTC CASSLGGQGYEQFF
many TRBJ1-2 - TRBV9 TGTGCCAGCAGCGTAGTTGGCCTGAATAACTATGGCTACACCTTC CASSVVGLNNYGYTF
many TRBJ1-1 - TRBV3-1 TGTGCCAGCAGCCATTTAGAGGGGAACAAAGCTTTCTTT CASSHLEGNKAFF
- TRBJ2-7 TRBD1 TRBV5-1 TGCGCCAGCAGCCAGAAGACAGGGCTAGGATACGAGCAGTACTTC CASSQKTGLGYEQYF
many TRBJ1-1 - TRBV20-1 TGCAGTGCTAGATCCCTGAGGGGGGGTTTTGAAGCTTTCTTT CSARSLRGGFEAFF
few TRBJ2-5 - TRBV11-3 TGTGCCAGCAGCCCAGGGATGAGGAGGGAGGAGACCCAGTACTTC CASSPGMRREETQYF
few TRBJ2-5 - TRBV11-2 TGTGCCAGCAGCTTAGATTCGGCAGGTTGGGCAGAGACCCAGTACTTC CASSLDSAGWAETQYF